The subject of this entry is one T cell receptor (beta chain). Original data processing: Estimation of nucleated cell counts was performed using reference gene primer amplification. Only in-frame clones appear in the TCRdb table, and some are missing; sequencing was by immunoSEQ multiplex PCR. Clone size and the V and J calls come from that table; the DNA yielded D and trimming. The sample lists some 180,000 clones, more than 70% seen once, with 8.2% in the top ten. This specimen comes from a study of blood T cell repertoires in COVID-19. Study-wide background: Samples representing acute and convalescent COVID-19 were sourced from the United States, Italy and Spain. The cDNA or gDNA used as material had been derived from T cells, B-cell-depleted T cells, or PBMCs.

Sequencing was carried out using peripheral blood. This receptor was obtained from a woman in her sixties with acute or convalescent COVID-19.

Here the CDR3 reads CASSLEEGTYNEQFF. The CDR3 nucleotides read TGTGCCAGCAGCTTAGAGGAGGGGACCTACAATGAGCAGTTCTTC. The V call is TRBV11-3, the J call TRBJ2-1; TRBD2 might be the D (6 bases). CDR3 length: 15 residues. The germline V gene has CDR1 SGHNT and CDR2 YENEEA. The V and J ends lost 0 bases and 2 bases respectively, with 8 bases between them. Together with reference TRBV11-3 and TRBJ2-1, the CDR3 gives the full variable domain: EAGVVQSPRYKIIEKKQPVAFWCNPISGHNTLYWYLQNLGQGPELLIRYENEEAVDDSQLPKDRFSAERLKGVDSTLKIQPAELGDSAVYLCASSLEEGTYNEQFFGPGTRLTVL.